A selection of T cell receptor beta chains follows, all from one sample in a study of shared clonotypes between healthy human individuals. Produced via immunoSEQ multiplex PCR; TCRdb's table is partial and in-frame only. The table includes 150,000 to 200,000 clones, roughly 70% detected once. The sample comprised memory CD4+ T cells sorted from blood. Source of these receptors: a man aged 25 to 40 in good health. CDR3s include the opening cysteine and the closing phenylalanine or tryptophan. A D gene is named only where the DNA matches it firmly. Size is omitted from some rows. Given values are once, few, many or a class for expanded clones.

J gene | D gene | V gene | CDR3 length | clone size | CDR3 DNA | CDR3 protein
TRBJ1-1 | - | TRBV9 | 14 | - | TGTGCCAGCAGCGTAGCCGGGAAGGACACTGAAGCTTTCTTT | CASSVAGKDTEAFF
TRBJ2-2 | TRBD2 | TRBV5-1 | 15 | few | TGCGCCAGCAGCTCCACCGGGACTAGCACCGGGGAGCTGTTTTTT | CASSSTGTSTGELFF
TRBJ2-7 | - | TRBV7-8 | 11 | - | TGTGCCAGCGGGCCCTCTGACGAGCAGTACTTC | CASGPSDEQYF
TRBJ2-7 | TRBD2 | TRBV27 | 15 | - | TGTGCCAGCAGTTTATCCTGGACTAGCGCGGGGGAGCAGTACTTC | CASSLSWTSAGEQYF
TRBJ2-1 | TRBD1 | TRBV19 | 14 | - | TGTGCCAGTAGTATACGGACAGGATACAATGAGCAGTTCTTC | CASSIRTGYNEQFF
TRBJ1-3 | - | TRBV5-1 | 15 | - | TGCGCCAGCAGCGAAGTCACGATGCCTGGAAACACCATATATTTT | CASSEVTMPGNTIYF
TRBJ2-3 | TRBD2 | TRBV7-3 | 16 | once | TGTGCCACCCGCCTCGGGGGGGGAGGGCCAGGAGATACGCAGTATTTT | CATRLGGGGPGDTQYF
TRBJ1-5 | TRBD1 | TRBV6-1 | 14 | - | TGTGCCAGCAATTCCGGGACAGCTAATCAGCCCCAGCATTTT | CASNSGTANQPQHF
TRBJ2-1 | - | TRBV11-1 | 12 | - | TGTGCCAGCAGCTTTGGTTACAATGAGCAGTTCTTC | CASSFGYNEQFF
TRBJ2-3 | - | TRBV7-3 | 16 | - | TGTGCCAGCAGCTTATACCCCGGAGAGGGAGAAGATACGCAGTATTTT | CASSLYPGEGEDTQYF
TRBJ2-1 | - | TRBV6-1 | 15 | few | TGTGCCAGCAGCTTGACGTCAGGGGGAGGACATGAGCAGTTCTTC | CASSLTSGGGHEQFF
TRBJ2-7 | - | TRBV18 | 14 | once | TGTGCCAGCTCACCACCGGGACAACCCTACGAGCAGTACTTC | CASSPPGQPYEQYF
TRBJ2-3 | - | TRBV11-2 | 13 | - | TGTGCCAGCAGCCCATCCTTTTATGATACGCAGTATTTT | CASSPSFYDTQYF
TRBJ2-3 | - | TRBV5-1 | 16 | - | TGCGCCAGCAGCTTGGCCAATTTGGCAGATTTAGATACGCAGTATTTT | CASSLANLADLDTQYF
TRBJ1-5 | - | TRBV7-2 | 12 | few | TGTGCCAGCAGCTGGGCGGGGGGGCCCCAGCATTTT | CASSWAGGPQHF
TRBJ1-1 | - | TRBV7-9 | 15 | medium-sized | TGTGCCAGCAGCTTCCCGACAGGCGTGGGGGCTGAAGCTTTCTTT | CASSFPTGVGAEAFF
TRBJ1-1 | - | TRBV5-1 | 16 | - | TGCGCCAGCAGCTTGGAAGGGACGATCTTGAACACTGAAGCTTTCTTT | CASSLEGTILNTEAFF
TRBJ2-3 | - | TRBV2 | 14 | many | TGTGCCAGCAACAACGGTGTTAGCACAGATACGCAGTATTTT | CASNNGVSTDTQYF
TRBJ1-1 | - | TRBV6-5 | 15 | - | TGTGCCAGCAGCCCCCGGGCCCCTGGAAACACTGAAGCTTTCTTT | CASSPRAPGNTEAFF
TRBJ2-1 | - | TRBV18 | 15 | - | TGTGCCAGCTCACCACCAACTAGATCTCTCAATGAGCAGTTCTTC | CASSPPTRSLNEQFF
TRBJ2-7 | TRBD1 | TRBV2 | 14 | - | TGTGCCAGCAGTGAGGACAGGGCGACCTACGAGCAGTACTTC | CASSEDRATYEQYF
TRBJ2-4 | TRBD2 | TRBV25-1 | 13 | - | TGTGCCAGCGGACTAGCGTCCAAAAACATTCAGTACTTC | CASGLASKNIQYF
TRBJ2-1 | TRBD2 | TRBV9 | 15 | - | TGTGCCAGCAGCGCATTTGGGGGGGAGTGGAATGAGCAGTTCTTC | CASSAFGGEWNEQFF
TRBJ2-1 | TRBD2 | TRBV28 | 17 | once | TGTGCCAGCAGTTTACCCCTACTAGCGGGAGGGTCAAATGAGCAGTTCTTC | CASSLPLLAGGSNEQFF
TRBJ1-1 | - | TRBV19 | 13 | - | TGTGCCAGTAGCGCCCATCAGAACACTGAAGCTTTCTTT | CASSAHQNTEAFF
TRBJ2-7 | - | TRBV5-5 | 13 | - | TGTGCCAGCAGCGACAGCAACTCCTACGAGCAGTACTTC | CASSDSNSYEQYF
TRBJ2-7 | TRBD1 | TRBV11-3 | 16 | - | TGTGCCAGCAGCCCTGGTGGGGGACAGAGATCCTACGAGCAGTACTTC | CASSPGGGQRSYEQYF
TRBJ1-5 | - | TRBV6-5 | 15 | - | TGTGCCAGCAGTTACTCGAGTTCAGGCAGGCAGCCCCAGCATTTT | CASSYSSSGRQPQHF
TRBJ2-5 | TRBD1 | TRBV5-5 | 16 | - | TGTGCCAGCAGCTTGGGGAACAGGGGTGGGCAAGAGACCCAGTACTTC | CASSLGNRGGQETQYF
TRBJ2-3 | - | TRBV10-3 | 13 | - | TGTGCCATCCGGGGGATTTTAACAGATACGCAGTATTTT | CAIRGILTDTQYF
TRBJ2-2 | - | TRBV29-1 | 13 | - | TGCAGCGTCTGGACGGAGAACACCGGGGAGCTGTTTTTT | CSVWTENTGELFF
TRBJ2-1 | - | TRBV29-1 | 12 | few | TGCAGCGCGGGGGCCCAACAAAATGAGCAGTTCTTC | CSAGAQQNEQFF
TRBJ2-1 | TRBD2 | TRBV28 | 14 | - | TGTGCCAGCAGTTTTGGCGGGAGGGCCGGTGAGCAGTTCTTC | CASSFGGRAGEQFF
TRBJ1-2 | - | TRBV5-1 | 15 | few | TGCGCCAGCAGCTTGGGGCAGGCCACTAACTATGGCTACACCTTC | CASSLGQATNYGYTF